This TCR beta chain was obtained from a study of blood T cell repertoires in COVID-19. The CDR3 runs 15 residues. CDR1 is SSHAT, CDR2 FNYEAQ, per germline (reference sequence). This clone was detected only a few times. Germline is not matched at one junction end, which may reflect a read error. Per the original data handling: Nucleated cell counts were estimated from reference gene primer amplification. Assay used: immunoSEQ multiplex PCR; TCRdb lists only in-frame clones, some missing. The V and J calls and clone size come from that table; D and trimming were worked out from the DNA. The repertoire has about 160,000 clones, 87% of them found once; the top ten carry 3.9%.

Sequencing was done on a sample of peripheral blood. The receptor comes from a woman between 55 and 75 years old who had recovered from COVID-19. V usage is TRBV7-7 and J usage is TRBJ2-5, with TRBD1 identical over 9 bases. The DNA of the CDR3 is TGTGCTAGCAGCACCGGAGGGGGACAGGGCGGGACCCAGTACTTC. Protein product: CASSTGGGQGGTQYF. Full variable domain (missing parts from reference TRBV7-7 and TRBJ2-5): GAGVSQSPRYKVTKRGQDVTLRCDPISSHATLYWYQQALGQGPEFLTYFNYEAQPDKSGLPSDRFSAERPEGSISTLTIQRTEQRDSAMYRCASSTGGGQGGTQYFGPGTRLLVL.